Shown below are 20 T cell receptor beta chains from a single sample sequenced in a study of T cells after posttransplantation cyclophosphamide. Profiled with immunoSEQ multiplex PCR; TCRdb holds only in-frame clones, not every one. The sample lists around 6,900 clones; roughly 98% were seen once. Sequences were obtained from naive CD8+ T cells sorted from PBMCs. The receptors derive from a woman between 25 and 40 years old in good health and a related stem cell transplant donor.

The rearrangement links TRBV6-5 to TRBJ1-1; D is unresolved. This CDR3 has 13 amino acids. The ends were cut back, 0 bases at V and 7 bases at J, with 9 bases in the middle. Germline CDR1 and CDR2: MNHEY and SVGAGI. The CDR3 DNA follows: TGTGCCAGCAGTTACTCGAGGGCCGGTGAAGCTTTCTTT. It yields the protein CASSYSRAGEAFF.

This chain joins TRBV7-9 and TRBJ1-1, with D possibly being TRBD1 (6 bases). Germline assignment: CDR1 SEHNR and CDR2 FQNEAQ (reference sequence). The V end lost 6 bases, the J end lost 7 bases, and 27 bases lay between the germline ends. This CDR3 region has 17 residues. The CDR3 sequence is CASSSTQAGARTVEAFF. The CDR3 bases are TGTGCCAGCAGTTCTACTCAGGCGGGGGCGCGGACAGTTGAAGCTTTCTTT.

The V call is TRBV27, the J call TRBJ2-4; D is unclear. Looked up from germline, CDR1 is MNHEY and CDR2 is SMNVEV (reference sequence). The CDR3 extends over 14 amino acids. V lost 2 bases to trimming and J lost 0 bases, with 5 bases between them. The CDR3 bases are TGTGCCAGCAGTTTAATCCTAGCCAAAAACATTCAGTACTTC. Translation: CASSLILAKNIQYF.

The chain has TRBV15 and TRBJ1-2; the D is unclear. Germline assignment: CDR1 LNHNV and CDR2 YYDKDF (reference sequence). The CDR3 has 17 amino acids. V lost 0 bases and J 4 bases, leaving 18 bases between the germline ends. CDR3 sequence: CATSRDSETRSGYGYTF. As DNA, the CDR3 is TGTGCCACCAGCAGAGATTCCGAGACGCGCAGCGGCTATGGCTACACCTTC.

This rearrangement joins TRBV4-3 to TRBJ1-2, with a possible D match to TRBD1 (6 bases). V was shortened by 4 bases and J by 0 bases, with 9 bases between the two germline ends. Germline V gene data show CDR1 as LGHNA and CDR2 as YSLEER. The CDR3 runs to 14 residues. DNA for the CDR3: TGCGCCAGCAGCCTGGACAGAACTAACTATGGCTACACCTTC. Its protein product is CASSLDRTNYGYTF.

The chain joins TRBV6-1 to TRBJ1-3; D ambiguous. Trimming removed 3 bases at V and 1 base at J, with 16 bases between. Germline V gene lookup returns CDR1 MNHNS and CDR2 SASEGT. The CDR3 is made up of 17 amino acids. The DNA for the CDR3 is TGTGCCAGCAGTGAGAGGAGCGTTGAATCGTCTGGAAACACCATATATTTT. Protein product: CASSERSVESSGNTIYF.

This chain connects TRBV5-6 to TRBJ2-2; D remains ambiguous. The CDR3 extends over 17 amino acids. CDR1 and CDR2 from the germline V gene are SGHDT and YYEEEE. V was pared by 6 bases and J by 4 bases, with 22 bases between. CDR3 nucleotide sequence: TGTGCCAGCACCCCATCCGGTCCCCTACCGGGCACCGGGGAGCTGTTTTTT. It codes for CASTPSGPLPGTGELFF.

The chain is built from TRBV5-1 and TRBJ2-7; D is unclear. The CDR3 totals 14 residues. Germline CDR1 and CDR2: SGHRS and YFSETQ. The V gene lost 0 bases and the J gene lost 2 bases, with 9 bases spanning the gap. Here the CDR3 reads CASSLDDGAYEQYF. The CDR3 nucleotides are TGCGCCAGCAGCTTGGATGACGGAGCCTACGAGCAGTACTTC.

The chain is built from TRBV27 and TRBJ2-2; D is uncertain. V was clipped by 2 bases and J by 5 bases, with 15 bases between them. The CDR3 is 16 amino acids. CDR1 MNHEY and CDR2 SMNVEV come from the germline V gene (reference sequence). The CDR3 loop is CASSLTYSVWTGELFF. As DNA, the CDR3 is TGTGCCAGCAGTTTAACCTACTCTGTCTGGACCGGGGAGCTGTTTTTT.

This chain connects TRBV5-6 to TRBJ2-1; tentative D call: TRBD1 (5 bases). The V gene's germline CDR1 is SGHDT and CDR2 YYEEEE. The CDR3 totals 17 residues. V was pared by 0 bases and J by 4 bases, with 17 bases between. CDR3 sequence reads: CASSLASGFNEYNEQFF. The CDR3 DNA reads TGTGCCAGCAGCTTGGCGTCAGGGTTCAATGAATACAATGAGCAGTTCTTC. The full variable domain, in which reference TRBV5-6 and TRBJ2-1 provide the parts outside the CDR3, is DAGVTQSPTHLIKTRGQQVTLRCSPKSGHDTVSWYQQALGQGPQFIFQYYEEEERQRGNFPDRFSGHQFPNYSSELNVNALLLGDSALYLCASSLASGFNEYNEQFFGPGTRLTVL.

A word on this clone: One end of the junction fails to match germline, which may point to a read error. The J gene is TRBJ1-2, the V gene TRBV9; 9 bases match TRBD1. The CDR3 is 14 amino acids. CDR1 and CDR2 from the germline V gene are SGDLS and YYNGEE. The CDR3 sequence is CASSDTGGNYGYAF. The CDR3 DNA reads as TGTGCCAGCAGCGACACAGGGGGCAACTATGGCTACGCCTTC.

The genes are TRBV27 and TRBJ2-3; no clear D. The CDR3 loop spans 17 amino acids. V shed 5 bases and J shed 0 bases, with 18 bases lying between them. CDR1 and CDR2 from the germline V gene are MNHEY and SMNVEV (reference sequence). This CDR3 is CASSHPPTRLSTDTQYF. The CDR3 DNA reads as TGTGCCAGCAGTCACCCTCCGACTCGTTTAAGCACAGATACGCAGTATTTT.

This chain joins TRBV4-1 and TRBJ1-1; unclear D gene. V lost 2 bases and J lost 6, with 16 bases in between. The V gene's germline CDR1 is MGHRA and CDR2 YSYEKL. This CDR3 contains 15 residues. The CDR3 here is CASSQNPTRGSEAFF. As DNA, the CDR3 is TGCGCCAGCAGCCAAAACCCCACGCGGGGTTCTGAAGCTTTCTTT.

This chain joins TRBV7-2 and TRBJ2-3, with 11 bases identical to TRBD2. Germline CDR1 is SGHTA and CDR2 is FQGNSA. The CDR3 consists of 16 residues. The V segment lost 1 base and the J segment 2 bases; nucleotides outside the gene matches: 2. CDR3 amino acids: CASSLGSGGVTDTQYF. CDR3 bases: TGTGCCAGCAGCTTAGGTAGCGGGGGGGTCACAGATACGCAGTATTTT. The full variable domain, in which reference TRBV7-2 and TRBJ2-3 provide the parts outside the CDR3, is GAGVSQSPSNKVTEKGKDVELRCDPISGHTALYWYRQSLGQGLEFLIYFQGNSAPDKSGLPSDRFSAERTGGSVSTLTIQRTQQEDSAVYLCASSLGSGGVTDTQYFGPGTRLTVL.

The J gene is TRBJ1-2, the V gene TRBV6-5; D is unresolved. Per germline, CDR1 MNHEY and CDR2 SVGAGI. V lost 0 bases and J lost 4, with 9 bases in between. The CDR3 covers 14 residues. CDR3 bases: TGTGCCAGCAGTTACTCGCCTGCTACCTATGGCTACACCTTC. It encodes CASSYSPATYGYTF.

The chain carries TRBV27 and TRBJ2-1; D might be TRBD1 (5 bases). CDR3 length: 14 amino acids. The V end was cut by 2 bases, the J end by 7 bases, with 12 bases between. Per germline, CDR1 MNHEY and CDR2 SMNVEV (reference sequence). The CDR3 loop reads CASSLRWQGNEQFF. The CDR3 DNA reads TGTGCCAGCAGTTTACGCTGGCAGGGAAATGAGCAGTTCTTC.

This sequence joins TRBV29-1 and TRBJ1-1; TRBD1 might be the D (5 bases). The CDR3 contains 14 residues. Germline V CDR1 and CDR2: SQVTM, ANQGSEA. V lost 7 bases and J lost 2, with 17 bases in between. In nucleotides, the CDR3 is TGCAGCGGTAGCAGGGACTCCCCCAACACTGAAGCTTTCTTT. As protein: CSGSRDSPNTEAFF.

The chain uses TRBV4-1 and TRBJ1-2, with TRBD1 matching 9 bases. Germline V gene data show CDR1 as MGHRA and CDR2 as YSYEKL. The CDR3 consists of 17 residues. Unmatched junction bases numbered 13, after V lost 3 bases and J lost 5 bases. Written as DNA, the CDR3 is TGCGCCAGCAGCCATACCTTATCGGGACAGGGTGAATATGGCTACACCTTC. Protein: CASSHTLSGQGEYGYTF.

This CDR3 is CASSLANTQQTDTQYF. The CDR3 nucleotides read TGTGCCAGCAGCTTAGCCAACACACAGCAGACAGATACGCAGTATTTT. This chain connects TRBV7-9 to TRBJ2-3; D gene ambiguous. Germline V lookup: CDR1 SEHNR, CDR2 FQNEAQ (reference sequence). This CDR3 comprises 16 residues. V gave up 0 bases and J gave up 3 bases, with 13 bases separating them.

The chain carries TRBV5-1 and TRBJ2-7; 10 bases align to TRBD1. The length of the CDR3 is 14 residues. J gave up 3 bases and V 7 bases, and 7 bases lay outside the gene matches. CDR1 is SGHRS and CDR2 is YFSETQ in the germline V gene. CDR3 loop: CASRRGQGHYEQYF. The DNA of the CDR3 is TGCGCCAGCCGGAGGGGACAGGGGCACTACGAGCAGTACTTC.